The rows below give T cell receptor beta chains drawn from one sample of a study of CD4+ T cells in melanoma. The method was immunoSEQ multiplex PCR; TCRdb's version includes in-frame clones alone and lacks a portion of them. The sample includes some 19,000 clones, about three quarters of them seen just once. These receptors came from a human donor with melanoma. Each CDR3 is given with its conserved first and last residue.

V	length	CDR3
TRBV27	15	CASSPGTGVNQPQHF
TRBV30	14	CAWSDRRFTDTQYF
TRBV6-5	12	CASSYEGIEQFF
TRBV5-6	14	CASSLAGSNQPQHF
TRBV19	11	CASFFGAEAFF
TRBV30	13	CAWSVYPNQPQHF
TRBV6-1	13	CASSAKLNLEAFF
TRBV6-5	13	CASSRRRNQPQHF
TRBV18	17	CASSPQTGVMSGNTIYF
TRBV6-6	13	CASSQGRGETQYF
TRBV15	17	CATSRDKPAGAADTQYF
TRBV6-1	15	CASSGAGTGAVPLHF
TRBV11-2	18	CASSLVRPPGPRLYEQYF
TRBV29-1	12	CSSRTLNTEAFF
TRBV4-1	16	CASSQDGGIGNQPQHF
TRBV19	13	CASSFRVNQPQHF
TRBV6-1	15	CASSLALWGADEQYF
TRBV7-2	14	CASSPRDRQETQYF
TRBV28	17	CASSLSLLRTNQETQYF
TRBV30	13	CAWSQDSPYEQYF
TRBV6-6	15	CASSWGDREDQPQHF
TRBV4-1	15	CASSQVVGLDQPQHF